Listed here are 30 T cell receptor beta chains from one sample, sequenced in a study of CD8 T cells in Susac syndrome. The RNA, about 0.5 to 1 ug, was put through reverse transcription using random hexamers. TCRdb reprocessed the immunoSEQ multiplex PCR reads via MiXCR and lists one record per CDR3 protein. The data show fewer than 250,000 distinct CDR3 sequences, with 90% to 95% seen just once and approximately 0.1% held by the top ten. Source material: CD4+ T cells from PBMCs. The receptors were gathered from a human donor in good health.

V gene TRBV12-3 or TRBV12-4 combines with J gene TRBJ2-3; D is possibly TRBD1 (6 bases). Trimming cost V 5 bases and J 15 bases, with 18 bases left between them. CDR3 length: 12 amino acids. CDR3 in amino acids: CASSLTGPSRYF. The CDR3 nucleotides are TGTGCCAGCAGTCTTACAGGGCCCTCGCGATATTTT.

Concerning this clonotype: The CDR3 end shows no conserved phenylalanine or tryptophan, and so a read error is likely. The chain has TRBV2 and TRBJ1-6; the D gene is possibly TRBD1 (6 bases). Germline V lookup: CDR1 SNHLY, CDR2 FYNNEI. The CDR3 runs to 14 residues. V lost 7 bases, J lost 6 bases, and 13 bases lay in between. In nucleotides, the CDR3 is TGTGCCAGCATTAGGGGGTGGGTTAATTCACCCCTCCACGTT. It codes for CASIRGWVNSPLHV.

The chain recombines TRBV20-1 with TRBJ2-5, with 8 bases aligning to TRBD1. Germline values: CDR1 DFQATT, CDR2 SNEGSKA (reference sequence). The CDR3 is 14 residues long. Unmatched junction bases numbered 10, after V lost 5 bases and J lost 5 bases. The CDR3 reads CSAWVGTGSETQYF. The DNA for the CDR3 is TGCAGTGCTTGGGTTGGGACAGGCTCGGAGACCCAGTACTTC.

V is TRBV24-1 and J is TRBJ2-1, with TRBD2 identical over 13 bases. The V gene's germline CDR1 is KGHDR and CDR2 SFDVKD. The J segment lost 7 bases and the V segment lost 3 bases, leaving 8 bases of the junction unmatched. The CDR3 runs to 17 residues. CDR3 DNA sequence: TGTGCCACCAGTGATCCGGCGGGGACTAGCGGGGAAAATGAGCAGTTCTTC. As protein: CATSDPAGTSGENEQFF.

J is TRBJ2-3 and V is TRBV5-1; 7 nucleotides agree with TRBD1. Germline V gene data show CDR1 as SGHRS and CDR2 as YFSETQ. The CDR3 sequence is 14 residues long. The trim removed 2 bases at V and 9 bases at J, leaving 9 bases unmatched. This CDR3 is CASSFDRPGQTQYF. CDR3 in DNA: TGCGCCAGCAGCTTTGACCGACCGGGACAGACGCAGTATTTT.

The chain employs TRBV20-1 and TRBJ2-5; TRBD2 agrees at 11 bases. CDR3 length: 16 amino acids. Germline V gene sequence: CDR1 DFQATT, CDR2 SNEGSKA (reference sequence). Trimming took 0 bases from V and 1 from J; bases not matched to a gene: 4. The CDR3 sequence: CSAREGLAGSQETQYF. The CDR3 DNA reads as TGCAGTGCTAGAGAAGGACTAGCGGGTTCCCAAGAGACCCAGTACTTC.

The chain has TRBV7-2 and TRBJ1-1, with no clear D. The CDR3 contains 15 residues. Germline CDR1 and CDR2: SGHTA and FQGNSA. V lost 1 base to trimming and J lost 1 base, with 10 bases between them. CDR3 sequence: CASSLDWDANTEAFF. DNA for the CDR3: TGTGCCAGCAGCTTAGACTGGGATGCGAACACTGAAGCTTTCTTT. Supplemented by reference TRBV7-2 and TRBJ1-1, the full variable domain reads GAGVSQSPSNKVTEKGKDVELRCDPISGHTALYWYRQSLGQGLEFLIYFQGNSAPDKSGLPSDRFSAERTGGSVSTLTIQRTQQEDSAVYLCASSLDWDANTEAFFGQGTRLTVV.

This clonotype was observed once. The V and J genes are TRBV24-1 and TRBJ1-2; 8 bases are a match to TRBD1. The V gene end was trimmed by 8 bases and the J gene end by 0 bases; junction bases not matched to a gene: 10. Looked up from germline, CDR1 is KGHDR and CDR2 is SFDVKD. The CDR3 spans 16 residues. CDR3 region: CATNSGGSPTNYGYTF. DNA of the CDR3: TGTGCCACCAATTCAGGGGGCAGCCCGACTAACTATGGCTACACCTTC.

This sequence joins TRBV29-1 and TRBJ2-4; tentative D call: TRBD2 (7 bases). CDR3 size: 16 residues. Trimming removed 5 bases from V and 0 bases from J, with 17 bases in between. Germline values: CDR1 SQVTM, CDR2 ANQGSEA. The CDR3: CSVRGGSSVAKNIQYF. The CDR3 DNA sequence: TGCAGCGTTAGGGGGGGATCGAGCGTAGCCAAAAACATTCAGTACTTC. The complete variable domain, with remaining parts taken from reference TRBV29-1 and TRBJ2-4, reads SAVISQKPSRDICQRGTSLTIQCQVDSQVTMMFWYRQQPGQSLTLIATANQGSEATYESGFVIDKFPISRPNLTFSTLTVSNMSPEDSSIYLCSVRGGSSVAKNIQYFGAGTRLSVL.

The V gene is TRBV10-3, the J gene TRBJ2-3; 9 nucleotides align to TRBD2. Germline V gene sequence: CDR1 ENHRY, CDR2 SYGVKD. This CDR3 contains 17 residues. V lost 0 bases to trimming and J lost 2 bases; unmatched junction nucleotides: 6. The CDR3 loop reads CAISESSLAGNTDTQYF. DNA of the CDR3: TGTGCCATCAGTGAGTCGAGCCTAGCGGGGAACACAGATACGCAGTATTTT.

The V and J genes are TRBV7-6 and TRBJ2-7, with 7 bases aligning to TRBD1. The CDR3 totals 14 residues. The germline V gene has CDR1 SGHVS and CDR2 FNYEAQ. J gave up 3 bases and V 1 base, and 3 bases lay outside the gene matches. In DNA form, the CDR3 reads TGTGCCAGCAGCTTAGGGGACAGAGGCTACGAGCAGTACGTC. Its protein product is CASSLGDRGYEQYV.

This rearrangement joins TRBV14 to TRBJ1-1, with TRBD1 matching 9 bases. Germline V CDR1 and CDR2: SGHDN, FVKESK. CDR3 length equals 15 residues. Trimming removed 8 bases from V and 6 bases from J; junction bases left unmatched: 13. CDR3 sequence: CASAPVDRGGAEAFF. In nucleotides, the CDR3 is TGTGCCAGCGCCCCTGTGGACAGGGGCGGCGCTGAAGCTTTCTTT. Together with reference TRBV14 and TRBJ1-1, the CDR3 gives the full variable domain: EAGVTQFPSHSVIEKGQTVTLRCDPISGHDNLYWYRRVMGKEIKFLLHFVKESKQDESGMPNNRFLAERTGGTYSTLKVQPAELEDSGVYFCASAPVDRGGAEAFFGQGTRLTVV.

The V call is TRBV20-1, the J call TRBJ1-1; D remains unclear. CDR3 length: 13 residues. Trimming stripped 7 bases from V and 1 base from J, with 13 bases between. Germline V CDR1 and CDR2: DFQATT, SNEGSKA (reference sequence). The CDR3 here is CSVEPGKNTEAFF. Here the CDR3 DNA reads TGCAGTGTTGAACCTGGGAAGAACACTGAAGCTTTCTTT.

J is TRBJ2-3 and V is TRBV20-1, with TRBD2 identical over 12 bases. From germline, CDR1 is DFQATT and CDR2 SNEGSKA (reference sequence). The CDR3 covers 14 residues. V shed 6 bases and J 13 bases; nucleotides not matched to a gene: 14. This CDR3 is CSASDLLAGGRKYF. Written as DNA, the CDR3 is TGCAGTGCAAGCGACCTCCTAGCGGGGGGGAGAAAGTATTTT.

Notes on this clonotype: Sequence at one end of the junction differs from germline and may be a read error. The V and J genes are TRBV6-1 and TRBJ2-5; perhaps D is TRBD1 or TRBD2 (7 bases each). The CDR3 loop spans 16 amino acids. Germline assignment: CDR1 MNHNS and CDR2 SASEGT. The CDR3 DNA is TGTGCCAACAGTCCCGAGGGGGCGGGGGACGTCCAGACCCAGTACTTC. It translates to CANSPEGAGDVQTQYF.

J is TRBJ2-2 and V is TRBV27, with D perhaps TRBD1 (6 bases). CDR1 MNHEY and CDR2 SMNVEV come from the germline V gene (reference sequence). Trimming took 2 bases from V and 6 from J, leaving 10 bases between them. The length of the CDR3 is 14 residues. The CDR3 coding sequence is TGTGCCAGCAGTTTAAGGACAGCCCCCGGGGAGCTGTTTTTT. This sequence encodes CASSLRTAPGELFF.

J is TRBJ2-1 and V is TRBV3-1; D is ambiguous. Germline CDR1 and CDR2: LGHDT and YNNKEL (reference sequence). The CDR3 runs to 15 residues. V was cut by 0 bases and J by 1 base, with 7 bases left in between. CDR3 sequence: CASSQETVSYNEQFF. As DNA, the CDR3 is TGTGCCAGCAGCCAAGAAACGGTATCCTACAATGAGCAGTTCTTC.

The chain recombines TRBV21-1 with TRBJ2-3. TRBV21-1 is reported as a pseudogene. This CDR3 is built from 17 residues. CDR3 sequence: CASSKAHVRYPRDTQYF. In DNA, the CDR3 is TGTGCCAGCAGCAAAGCCCACGTGCGTTACCCAAGGGATACGCAGTATTTT.

The genes are TRBV7-8 and TRBJ2-5; 13 nucleotides align to TRBD2. J gave up 4 bases and V 7 bases, and 9 bases lay outside the gene matches. CDR1 is SGHVS, CDR2 FQNEAQ, per germline. The CDR3 is made up of 16 amino acids. As DNA, the CDR3 is TGTGCCAGCAACGGACTAGCGGGGGCAGGAGGAGAGACCCAGTACTTC. Amino acid sequence: CASNGLAGAGGETQYF.

This chain joins TRBV7-8 and TRBJ2-5, with TRBD1 matching over 8 bases. Germline V gene sequence: CDR1 SGHVS, CDR2 FQNEAQ. The CDR3 is 16 residues long. V lost 1 base, J lost 5 bases, and 9 bases stayed unmatched. CDR3 protein: CASSLDSGTGWETQYF. CDR3 bases: TGTGCCAGCAGCTTAGACTCCGGGACAGGATGGGAGACCCAGTACTTC.

The rearrangement joins TRBV28 to TRBJ2-5, with 8 positions matching TRBD1. This CDR3 spans 15 amino acids. Germline lookup yields CDR1 MDHEN and CDR2 SYDVKM. With 6 bases clipped from V and 4 bases from J, the junction kept 10 bases outside the gene matches. CDR3 in amino acids: CASRPGQDRGETQYF. The CDR3 DNA follows: TGTGCCAGCAGGCCGGGACAGGATCGTGGAGAGACCCAGTACTTC.

The count of this clonotype is one. The chain carries TRBV29-1 and TRBJ2-2; possible D gene TRBD1, 6 bases. Deletions cut 7 bases from V and 0 bases from J, with 12 bases between. The germline gives CDR1 SQVTM, CDR2 ANQGSEA. This CDR3 contains 14 residues. The CDR3 reads CSATGTTNTGELFF. Written as DNA, the CDR3 is TGCAGCGCAACCGGGACAACGAACACCGGGGAGCTGTTTTTT.

The rearrangement joins TRBV5-6 to TRBJ1-2; perhaps TRBD1 as D (5 bases). The V end lost 2 bases, the J end lost 2 bases, and 13 bases lay between the germline ends. The germline V gene encodes CDR1 SGHDT and CDR2 YYEEEE. The CDR3 spans 15 residues. CDR3 coding DNA: TGTGCCAGCAGCTTCCGGGGGATCGGGAACTATGGCTACACCTTC. Its protein is CASSFRGIGNYGYTF. The complete variable domain, with remaining parts taken from reference TRBV5-6 and TRBJ1-2, reads DAGVTQSPTHLIKTRGQQVTLRCSPKSGHDTVSWYQQALGQGPQFIFQYYEEEERQRGNFPDRFSGHQFPNYSSELNVNALLLGDSALYLCASSFRGIGNYGYTFGSGTRLTVV.

This chain links TRBV4-3 with TRBJ2-3; D remains unclear. The germline CDR1 and CDR2 sequences are LGHNA and YSLEER. V lost 4 bases and J 7 bases, leaving 9 bases between the germline ends. This CDR3 has 12 amino acids. The CDR3 sequence: CASSRWVHTQYF. The CDR3 DNA reads as TGCGCCAGCAGCCGGTGGGTGCATACGCAGTATTTT.

The chain links TRBV5-1 to TRBJ1-1; 11 bases are shared with TRBD1. V lost 4 bases to trimming and J lost 5 bases; unmatched junction nucleotides: 7. Germline lookup yields CDR1 SGHRS and CDR2 YFSETQ. This CDR3 is built from 15 residues. The CDR3 bases are TGCGCCAGCAGCCCTCCCGGACAGGGGGCAACTGAAGCTTTCTTT. Translating gives CASSPPGQGATEAFF. Filled out from reference TRBV5-1 and TRBJ1-1, the complete variable domain reads KAGVTQTPRYLIKTRGQQVTLSCSPISGHRSVSWYQQTPGQGLQFLFEYFSETQRNKGNFPGRFSGRQFSNSRSEMNVSTLELGDSALYLCASSPPGQGATEAFFGQGTRLTVV.

This clonotype was counted a few times. The gene calls are TRBV18 and TRBJ1-2, with D maybe TRBD1 (5 bases). V was clipped by 3 bases and J by 4 bases, with 6 bases between them. Germline CDR1 KGHSH, CDR2 LQKENI. This CDR3 has 12 amino acids. The CDR3 DNA sequence: TGTGCCAGCTCACCGGACACCTATGGCTACACCTTC. Its protein product is CASSPDTYGYTF.

The chain uses TRBV28 and TRBJ2-5; D unresolved. Per germline, CDR1 MDHEN and CDR2 SYDVKM. Trimming left V 5 bases short and J 3 bases short, with 10 bases between. CDR3 length: 13 residues. CDR3 bases: TGTGCCAGCAGTCCTGGACGAGAAGAGACCCAGTACTTC. This encodes CASSPGREETQYF.

In its sample, this clonotype was seen a few times. The CDR3 loop reads CASSLRGLSYGYTF. Written as DNA, the CDR3 is TGTGCCAGCAGTCTCAGGGGGCTTAGCTATGGCTACACCTTC. This chain joins TRBV6-1 and TRBJ1-2; TRBD1 agrees at 8 bases. This CDR3 contains 14 residues. The germline V gene has CDR1 MNHNS and CDR2 SASEGT. After removal of 5 bases from V and 4 bases from J, the junction contained 6 bases not matched to a gene.

V is TRBV20-1 and J is TRBJ2-3, with 10 nucleotides matching TRBD2. J gave up 1 base and V 4 bases, and 14 bases lay outside the gene matches. CDR1 is DFQATT and CDR2 is SNEGSKA in the germline V gene (reference sequence). This CDR3 spans 18 amino acids. The CDR3 nucleotides are TGCAGTGCTATCGAAGCGGGGGGGCCAAATGCGGGCACAGATACGCAGTATTTT. Protein: CSAIEAGGPNAGTDTQYF.

This clonotype came up once. The chain recombines TRBV19 with TRBJ2-1; no clear D. The CDR3 consists of 14 residues. Trimming removed 7 bases from V and 8 bases from J, with 18 bases in between. From germline, CDR1 is LNHDA and CDR2 SQIVND (reference sequence). CDR3 in amino acids: CASKTNTKLDEQFF. CDR3 sequence (DNA): TGTGCCAGTAAGACAAATACCAAATTGGATGAGCAGTTCTTC.